The 10 T cell receptor beta chains listed next were all sequenced from one sample in a study of Tregs in tolerant kidney transplant recipients. Clones were read by immunoSEQ multiplex PCR, and TCRdb kept only the in-frame ones, dropping some. The sample contains about 240,000 clones, around 81% of which appear only once. Specimen: CD4+ T cells from blood. Source of these receptors: a human donor in good health.

The table lists this clone with a count of one. The rearrangement uses TRBV6-1 and TRBJ2-1; 7 bases align to TRBD1. The CDR3 extends over 16 amino acids. J gave up 6 bases and V 4 bases, and 12 bases lay outside the gene matches. The germline V gene encodes CDR1 MNHNS and CDR2 SASEGT. The CDR3 region has the DNA TGTGCCAGCAGTGCCCTGACAGGGCCTTCCGGCAATGAGCAGTTCTTC. Its translation: CASSALTGPSGNEQFF.

V and J are TRBV18 and TRBJ1-1; TRBD1 is a possible D gene (5 bases). CDR3 length: 14 residues. V dropped 1 base and J dropped 3 bases, with 9 bases sitting between them. The germline gives CDR1 KGHSH, CDR2 LQKENI. CDR3 residues: CASSPQGGDTEAFF. In nucleotides, the CDR3 is TGTGCCAGCTCACCACAGGGAGGGGACACTGAAGCTTTCTTT.

Note on this clone: Other DNA sequences in this sample translate to the same CDR3. V usage is TRBV11-2 and J usage is TRBJ2-5; D not certain. The germline V and J ends were trimmed by 4 bases and 4 bases, with 4 bases remaining between them. The V gene's germline CDR1 is SGHAT and CDR2 FQNNGV. This CDR3 comprises 11 residues. CDR3 protein: CASSSGETQYF. The CDR3 DNA follows: TGTGCCAGCAGCTCCGGAGAGACCCAGTACTTC.

Worth noting for this clone: Other DNA variants within this sample encode the same CDR3. The chain combines TRBV19 with TRBJ2-7; D ambiguous. CDR1 and CDR2 from the germline V gene are LNHDA and SQIVND (reference sequence). V lost 6 bases to trimming and J lost 9 bases, with 24 bases between them. The CDR3 length is 15 residues. CDR3 nucleotides: TGTGCCAGTAGCACCCGCGGTGAATCCCCTACCGGGCAGTACTTC. It yields the protein CASSTRGESPTGQYF.

CDR3 in amino acids: CASSLVRGGHNEQFF. CDR3 DNA: TGTGCCAGCAGCTTAGTCAGGGGGGGACACAATGAGCAGTTCTTC. The chain links TRBV7-9 to TRBJ2-1; D may be TRBD1 or TRBD2 (7 bases each). Trimming took off 1 base at V and 5 bases at J, with 12 bases between the two ends. Germline CDR1 is SEHNR and CDR2 is FQNEAQ (reference sequence). The CDR3 is 15 amino acids.

The V call is TRBV25-1, the J call TRBJ2-7, with D unresolved. Trimming stripped 5 bases from V and 4 bases from J, with 6 bases between. CDR3 length: 11 residues. Germline assignment: CDR1 MGHDK and CDR2 SYGVNS. The CDR3 here is CASSPLYEQYF. Here the CDR3 DNA reads TGTGCCAGCAGTCCATTATACGAGCAGTACTTC.

The chain's CDR3 is CASSPRGVYNEQFF. In DNA form, the CDR3 reads TGTGCCAGCAGCCCCCGGGGGGTCTACAATGAGCAGTTCTTC. This rearrangement joins TRBV7-9 to TRBJ2-1; 7 bases line up with TRBD2. CDR1 and CDR2 from the germline V gene are SEHNR and FQNEAQ (reference sequence). The CDR3 extends over 14 amino acids. V lost 5 bases to trimming and J lost 3 bases; unmatched junction nucleotides: 4. Based on the CDR3 plus reference TRBV7-9 and TRBJ2-1, the full variable domain is DTGVSQNPRHKITKRGQNVTFRCDPISEHNRLYWYRQTLGQGPEFLTYFQNEAQLEKSRLLSDRFSAERPKGSFSTLEIQRTEQGDSAMYLCASSPRGVYNEQFFGPGTRLTVL.

In this sample, this clone turned up a few times. The gene calls are TRBV5-1 and TRBJ1-1; no firm D call. This CDR3 comprises 15 residues. The V end was cut by 2 bases, the J end by 1 base, with 12 bases between. The germline V gene encodes CDR1 SGHRS and CDR2 YFSETQ. The CDR3 nucleotides read TGCGCCAGCAGCTTTGGTGACGGCCCGAACACTGAAGCTTTCTTT. Its protein is CASSFGDGPNTEAFF.

The chain has TRBV6-1 and TRBJ1-1; D gene uncertain. The germline gives CDR1 MNHNS, CDR2 SASEGT. The CDR3 length is 14 residues. V was shortened by 4 bases and J by 1 base, with 10 bases between the two germline ends. The DNA of the CDR3 is TGTGCCAGCAGTGTGAGCCGACAGAACACTGAAGCTTTCTTT. Its protein product is CASSVSRQNTEAFF.

The chain couples TRBV6-5 to TRBJ1-1; D remains unclear. CDR1 and CDR2 (germline): MNHEY, SVGAGI. This CDR3 region has 13 residues. V lost 4 bases to trimming and J lost 0 bases, with 6 bases between them. The CDR3 DNA follows: TGTGCCAGCAGTTCGTACATGAACACTGAAGCTTTCTTT. It specifies CASSSYMNTEAFF.